A single sample gave rise to the 12 T cell receptor beta chains below, sequenced in a study of early stage breast cancer tumors. Clones were read by immunoSEQ multiplex PCR, and TCRdb kept only the in-frame ones, dropping some. Of fewer than 70,000 clones in the sample, about 83% were seen once. Sequenced material: blood. The receptors derive from a person younger than 45 with breast cancer.

This clone was detected a few times. The CDR3 DNA reads TGTGCCAGTAGTATATCGGGAGGCACCTACGAGCAGTACTTC. As protein: CASSISGGTYEQYF. This chain joins TRBV19 and TRBJ2-7; TRBD2 agrees at 7 bases. V shed 2 bases, J shed 2 bases, and the junction held 3 bases outside the gene matches. Germline values: CDR1 LNHDA, CDR2 SQIVND (reference sequence). CDR3 length: 14 amino acids.

This CDR3 is CASSKPLIREGTDTQYF. CDR3 DNA: TGTGCCAGCAGCAAGCCCTTGATAAGGGAGGGCACAGATACGCAGTATTTT. V gene TRBV13 combines with J gene TRBJ2-3, with D perhaps TRBD2 (6 bases). Germline V gene lookup returns CDR1 PRHDT and CDR2 FYEKMQ (reference sequence). Trimming cost V 5 bases and J 1 base, with 19 bases left between them. The CDR3 length is 17 residues.

The CDR3, as DNA: TGTGCCAGCAGTTCCCCATCCGGGGCTTCCTACGAGCAGTACTTC. Translated, it gives CASSSPSGASYEQYF. The chain employs TRBV6-5 and TRBJ2-7; D may match TRBD1 or TRBD2 (5 bases each). CDR1 is MNHEY and CDR2 is SVGAGI in the germline V gene. This CDR3 has 15 residues. V lost 4 bases, J lost 1 base, and 14 bases lay in between.

J is TRBJ1-2 and V is TRBV6-5; a possible D gene is TRBD1 (6 bases). The germline CDR1 and CDR2 sequences are MNHEY and SVGAGI. CDR3 length: 14 residues. The CDR3 is CATCEGGTNYGYTF. The CDR3 nucleotides read TGTGCTACCTGTGAAGGGGGAACTAACTATGGCTACACCTTC.

This chain uses TRBV6-5 with TRBJ2-7; TRBD1 aligns across 11 bases. V shed 5 bases, J shed 4 bases, and the junction held 4 bases outside the gene matches. The CDR3 has 14 residues. CDR1 MNHEY and CDR2 SVGAGI come from the germline V gene. The CDR3 bases are TGTGCCAGCAGTAGGACAGGGGGCTTGTACGAGCAGTACTTC. Its protein product is CASSRTGGLYEQYF.

V usage is TRBV7-9 and J usage is TRBJ2-1; 9 bases are a match to TRBD2. V shed 0 bases and J 8 bases; nucleotides not matched to a gene: 8. Germline V gene lookup returns CDR1 SEHNR and CDR2 FQNEAQ (reference sequence). The CDR3 totals 16 residues. CDR3: CASSLARAGGRHEQFF. The CDR3 coding sequence is TGTGCCAGCAGCTTAGCGAGGGCGGGGGGGCGCCATGAGCAGTTCTTC.

This rearrangement joins TRBV5-5 to TRBJ2-1; 7 bases are a match to TRBD2. V gave up 2 bases and J gave up 3 bases; unmatched junction bases: 11. The CDR3 has 17 residues. The V gene's germline CDR1 is SGHKS and CDR2 YYEKEE (reference sequence). CDR3 in DNA: TGTGCCAGCAGCTTCGCAGCGGGACCCCTAGTCTACAATGAGCAGTTCTTC. Amino acids: CASSFAAGPLVYNEQFF.

The chain joins TRBV6-5 to TRBJ1-1; 10 bases line up with TRBD1. Germline assignment: CDR1 MNHEY and CDR2 SVGAGI. This CDR3 comprises 16 residues. V lost 0 bases to trimming and J lost 5 bases; unmatched junction nucleotides: 6. Here the CDR3 reads CASSYSGDRGKTEAFF. The DNA of the CDR3 is TGTGCCAGCAGTTACTCTGGGGACAGGGGAAAAACTGAAGCTTTCTTT.

This clone was counted only a few times. V and J are TRBV11-3 and TRBJ2-2; TRBD2 is a possible D gene (7 bases). The germline V gene encodes CDR1 SGHNT and CDR2 YENEEA. V gave up 8 bases and J gave up 7 bases, with 14 bases separating them. This CDR3 has 13 residues. CDR3: CASLGGAGGELFF. The CDR3 DNA is TGTGCCAGCCTGGGGGGGGCAGGCGGGGAGCTGTTTTTT.

This clone was detected only a few times. This chain connects TRBV4-1 to TRBJ2-1, with no clear D. V was pared by 4 bases and J by 0 bases, with 10 bases between. The CDR3 runs to 15 residues. The germline V gene has CDR1 MGHRA and CDR2 YSYEKL. CDR3 nucleotides: TGCGCCAGCAGCCTCGGGCTGGGCTCCTACAATGAGCAGTTCTTC. Translating it yields CASSLGLGSYNEQFF.

V usage is TRBV14 and J usage is TRBJ1-1; unclear D gene. CDR1 SGHDN and CDR2 FVKESK come from the germline V gene. This CDR3 contains 13 residues. V was trimmed by 3 bases and J by 1 base, leaving 6 bases between them. The CDR3, as DNA: TGTGCCAGCAGCCAGGACGAGAACACTGAAGCTTTCTTT. This codes for CASSQDENTEAFF.

The chain recombines TRBV12-5 with TRBJ1-2, with TRBD1 matching 9 bases. Germline CDR1 LGHNT, CDR2 FRNRAP. Trimming removed 2 bases from V and 3 bases from J; junction bases left unmatched: 7. CDR3 size: 16 residues. The CDR3 nucleotides read TGTGCTAGTGGTTTGTCACACGGGACAGGGTACTATGGCTACACCTTC. It encodes CASGLSHGTGYYGYTF.